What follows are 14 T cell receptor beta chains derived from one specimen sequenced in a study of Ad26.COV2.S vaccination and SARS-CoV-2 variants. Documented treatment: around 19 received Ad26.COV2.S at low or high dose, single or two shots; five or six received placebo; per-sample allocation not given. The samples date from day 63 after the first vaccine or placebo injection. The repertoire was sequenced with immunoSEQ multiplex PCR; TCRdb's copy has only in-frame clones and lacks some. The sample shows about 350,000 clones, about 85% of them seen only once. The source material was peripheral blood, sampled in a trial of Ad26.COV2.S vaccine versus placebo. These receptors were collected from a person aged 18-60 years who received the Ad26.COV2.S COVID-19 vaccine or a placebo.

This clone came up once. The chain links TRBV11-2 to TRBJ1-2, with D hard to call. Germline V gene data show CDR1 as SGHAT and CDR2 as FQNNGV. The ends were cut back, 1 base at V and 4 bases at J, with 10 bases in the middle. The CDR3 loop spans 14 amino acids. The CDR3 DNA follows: TGTGCCAGCAGCTTAGGAGGACGGGGCTATGGCTACACCTTC. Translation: CASSLGGRGYGYTF. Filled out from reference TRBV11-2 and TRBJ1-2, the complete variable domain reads EAGVAQSPRYKIIEKRQSVAFWCNPISGHATLYWYQQILGQGPKLLIQFQNNGVVDDSQLPKDRFSAERLKGVDSTLKIQPAKLEDSAVYLCASSLGGRGYGYTFGSGTRLTVV.

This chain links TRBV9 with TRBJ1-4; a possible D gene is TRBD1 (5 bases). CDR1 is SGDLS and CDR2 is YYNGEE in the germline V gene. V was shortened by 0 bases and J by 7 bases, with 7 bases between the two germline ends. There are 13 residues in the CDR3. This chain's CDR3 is CASSVAGAEKLFF. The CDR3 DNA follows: TGTGCCAGCAGCGTAGCTGGGGCTGAAAAACTGTTTTTT.

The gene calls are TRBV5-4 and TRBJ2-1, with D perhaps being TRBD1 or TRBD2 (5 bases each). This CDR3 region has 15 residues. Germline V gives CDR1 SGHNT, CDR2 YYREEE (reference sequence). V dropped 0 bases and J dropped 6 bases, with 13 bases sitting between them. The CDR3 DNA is TGTGCCAGCAGCTTGGAAGTGGGGCGGGCCAATGAGCAGTTCTTC. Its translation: CASSLEVGRANEQFF.

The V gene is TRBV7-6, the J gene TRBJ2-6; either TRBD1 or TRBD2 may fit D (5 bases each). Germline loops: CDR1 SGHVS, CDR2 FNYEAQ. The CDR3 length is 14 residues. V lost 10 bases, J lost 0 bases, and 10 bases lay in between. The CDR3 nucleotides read TGTGCCACTACGGGGACCTCTGGGGCCAACGTCCTGACTTTC. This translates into CATTGTSGANVLTF.

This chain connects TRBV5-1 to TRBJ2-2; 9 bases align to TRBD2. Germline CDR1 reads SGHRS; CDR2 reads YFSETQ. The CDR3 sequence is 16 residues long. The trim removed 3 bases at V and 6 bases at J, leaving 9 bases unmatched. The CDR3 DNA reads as TGCGCCAGCAGCTCGTATAGCGGGGGTTCTTCCGGGGAGCTGTTTTTT. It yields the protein CASSSYSGGSSGELFF.

CDR3 nucleotides: TGTGCCAGCACCTTGGACAGGGTTAACACTGAAGCTTTCTTT. Protein: CASTLDRVNTEAFF. This sequence joins TRBV28 and TRBJ1-1; TRBD1 agrees at 8 bases. V was clipped by 7 bases and J by 2 bases; unmatched bases: 6. The germline V gene encodes CDR1 MDHEN and CDR2 SYDVKM. The CDR3 extends over 14 amino acids.

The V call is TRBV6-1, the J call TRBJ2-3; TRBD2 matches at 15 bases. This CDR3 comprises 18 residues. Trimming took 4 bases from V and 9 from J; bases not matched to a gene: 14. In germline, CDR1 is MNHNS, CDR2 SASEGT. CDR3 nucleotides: TGTGCCAGCAGTGCACGCGCCCGGACTAGCGGGAGGGGTGTAACGCAGTATTTT. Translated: CASSARARTSGRGVTQYF.

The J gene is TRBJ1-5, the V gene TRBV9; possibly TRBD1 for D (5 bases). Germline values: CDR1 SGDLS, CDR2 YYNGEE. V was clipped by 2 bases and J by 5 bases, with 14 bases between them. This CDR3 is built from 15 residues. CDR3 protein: CASSVDGLGHQPQHF. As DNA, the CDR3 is TGTGCCAGCAGCGTTGACGGTTTGGGGCATCAGCCCCAGCATTTT.

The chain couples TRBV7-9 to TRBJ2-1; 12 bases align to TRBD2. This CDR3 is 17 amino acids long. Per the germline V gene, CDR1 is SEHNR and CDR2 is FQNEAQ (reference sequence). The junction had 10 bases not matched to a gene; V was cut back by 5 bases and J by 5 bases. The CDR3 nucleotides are TGTGCCAGCAGCCCCCAGGCTCGACTAGCGGGGGACAATGAGCAGTTCTTC. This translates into CASSPQARLAGDNEQFF.

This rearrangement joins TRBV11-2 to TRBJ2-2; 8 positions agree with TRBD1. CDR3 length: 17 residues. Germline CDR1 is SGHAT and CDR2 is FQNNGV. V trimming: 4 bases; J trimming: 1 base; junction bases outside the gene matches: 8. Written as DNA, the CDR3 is TGTGCCAGCAGCTACACTTCCGGGACAGGGAACACCGGGGAGCTGTTTTTT. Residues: CASSYTSGTGNTGELFF.

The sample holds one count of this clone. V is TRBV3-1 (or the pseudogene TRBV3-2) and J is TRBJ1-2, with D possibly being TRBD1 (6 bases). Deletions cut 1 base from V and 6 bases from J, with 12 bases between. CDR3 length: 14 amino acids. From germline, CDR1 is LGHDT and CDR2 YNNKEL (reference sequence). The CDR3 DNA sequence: TGTGCCAGCAGCCAAGCGGGGGGCATCAATGGCTACACCTTC. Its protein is CASSQAGGINGYTF.

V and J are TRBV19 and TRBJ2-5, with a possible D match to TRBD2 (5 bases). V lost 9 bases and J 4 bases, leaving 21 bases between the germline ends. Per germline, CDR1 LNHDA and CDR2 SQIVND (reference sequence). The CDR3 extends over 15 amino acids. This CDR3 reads CASSSTGGVGETQYF. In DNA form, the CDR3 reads TGTGCCAGCTCCAGCACCGGAGGCGTCGGAGAGACCCAGTACTTC.

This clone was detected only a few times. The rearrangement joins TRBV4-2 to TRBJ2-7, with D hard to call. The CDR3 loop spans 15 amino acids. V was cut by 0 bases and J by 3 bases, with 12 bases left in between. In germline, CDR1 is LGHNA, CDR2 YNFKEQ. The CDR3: CASSQEGGSGYEQYF. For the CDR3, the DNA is TGTGCCAGCAGCCAAGAAGGTGGTTCGGGCTACGAGCAGTACTTC.

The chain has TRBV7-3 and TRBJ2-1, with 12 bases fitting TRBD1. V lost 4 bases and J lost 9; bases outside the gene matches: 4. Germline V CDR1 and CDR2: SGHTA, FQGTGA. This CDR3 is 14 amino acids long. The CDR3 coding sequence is TGTGCCAGCAGCTGGGGACAGGGGGCGATTGAGCAGTTCTTC. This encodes CASSWGQGAIEQFF.